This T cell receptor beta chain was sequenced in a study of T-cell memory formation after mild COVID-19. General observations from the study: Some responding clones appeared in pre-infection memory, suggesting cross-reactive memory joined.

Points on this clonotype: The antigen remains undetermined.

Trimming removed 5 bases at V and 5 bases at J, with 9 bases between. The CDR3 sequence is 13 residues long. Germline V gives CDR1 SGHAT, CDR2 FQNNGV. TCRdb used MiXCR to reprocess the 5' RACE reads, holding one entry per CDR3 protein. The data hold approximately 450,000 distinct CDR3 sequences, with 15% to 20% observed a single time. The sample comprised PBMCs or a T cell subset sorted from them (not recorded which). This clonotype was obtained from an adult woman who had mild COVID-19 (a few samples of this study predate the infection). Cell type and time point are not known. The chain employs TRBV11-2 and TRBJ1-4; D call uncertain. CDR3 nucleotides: TGTGCCAGCAGCAGGTTCCAGAATGAAAAACTGTTTTTT. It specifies CASSRFQNEKLFF.